This entry is about one TCR beta chain. Its matching antigen is unknown. The record originates from a study of T cell responses to AZD1222 COVID-19 vaccine. Per germline, CDR1 LNHNV and CDR2 YYDKDF (reference sequence). This CDR3 is 16 amino acids long. V lost 3 bases to trimming and J lost 4 bases, with 13 bases between them. Overall study results and limits: Spike-spanning, vaccine-associated CD4 TCRs were dominant at 160-218 and 743-854. The study sampled repertoires only after the peak T cell response. A mostly white British donor set with more females was recruited, and clonal diversity was possibly underestimated. Spike-specific TCR breadth rose after two AZD1222 doses, and depth rose as well.

The method was immunoSEQ multiplex PCR; TCRdb's version includes in-frame clones alone and lacks a portion of them. The sample consists of some 170,000 clones, roughly 90% of them appearing once. The TCR originated in an adult who received the AZD1222 COVID-19 vaccine. The sample here was peripheral blood, taken 28 days after the second AZD1222 dose. V is TRBV15 and J is TRBJ1-6; possibly TRBD1 for D (6 bases). In DNA, the CDR3 is TGTGCCACCAGCAGTACACAGGGAAGTTATAATTCACCCCTCCACTTT. Translation gives CATSSTQGSYNSPLHF.